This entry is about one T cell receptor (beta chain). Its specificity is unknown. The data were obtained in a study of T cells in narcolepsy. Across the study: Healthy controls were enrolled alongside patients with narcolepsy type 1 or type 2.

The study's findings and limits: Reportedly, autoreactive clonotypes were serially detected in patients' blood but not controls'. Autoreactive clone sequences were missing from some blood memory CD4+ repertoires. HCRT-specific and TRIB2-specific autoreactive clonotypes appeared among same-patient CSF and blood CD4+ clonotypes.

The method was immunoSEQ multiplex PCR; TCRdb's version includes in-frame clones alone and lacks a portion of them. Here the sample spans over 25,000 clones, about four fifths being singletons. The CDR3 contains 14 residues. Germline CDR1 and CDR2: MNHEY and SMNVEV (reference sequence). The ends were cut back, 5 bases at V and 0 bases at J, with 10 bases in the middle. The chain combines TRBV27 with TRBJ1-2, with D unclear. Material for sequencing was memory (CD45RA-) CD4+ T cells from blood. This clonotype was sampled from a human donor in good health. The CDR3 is CASSRTDPNYGYTF. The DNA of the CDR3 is TGTGCCAGCAGTCGGACCGATCCTAACTATGGCTACACCTTC.